This T cell receptor (beta chain) comes out of a study of control samples from healthy donors and cancer patients (TCRdb year 2020). A note on this clone: The antigen it binds to is not known. Qualities for individual bases were not recorded, and no much larger clone is one base off.

Library generation was performed with the immunoSEQ multiplex PCR assay. TCRdb re-hosts the immuneACCESS table, in-frame sequences only. Its copies lack some clones; in the studies checked, an unresolved V gene accounts for under half of them, and the cause for the rest is not known. Here the sample has 180,000 or so clones; around 93% occur a single time. The top ten clonotypes cover 4.1% of the sample. CDR1 and CDR2 (LGHNA, YNFKEQ) derive from the germline V gene. The junction shows trimming of 0 bases on V and 8 bases on J, and the gene matches do not reach 9 bases of it. From its cysteine to its phenylalanine, the CDR3 spans 16 amino acids. Only the CDR3 DNA stays, 48 bases, in frame from base 1.

The chain joins TRBV4-2 to TRBJ1-3; TRBD1 agrees with 8 junctional bases. The TCR sequence derives from an older woman in good health. The sequenced sample consisted of blood. Here is the DNA: TGTGCCAGCAGCCAAGATCAGCAGGGGGCATTAGACACCATATATTTT. This sequence encodes CASSQDQQGALDTIYF.